Below are 10 T cell receptor beta chains sequenced from a single sample in a study of identical twins. TCRdb re-called the 5' RACE reads with MiXCR, one entry per CDR3 protein. The sample records approximately 500,000 distinct CDR3 sequences, about 15% being singletons. The sample also formed part of further work on yellow fever vaccine responses in identical twins.

The specimen was CD4+ T cells sorted from blood. The receptors were sampled from a woman under 30 in good health.

This clonotype was detected only a few times. This chain joins TRBV6-1 and TRBJ2-2; 9 nucleotides line up with TRBD1. Germline values: CDR1 MNHNS, CDR2 SASEGT. V trimming: 6 bases; J trimming: 4 bases; junction bases outside the gene matches: 6. This CDR3 has 15 amino acids. The chain's CDR3 is CASSHGTGPTGELFF. CDR3 in DNA: TGTGCCAGCAGCCACGGGACAGGGCCCACCGGGGAGCTGTTTTTT.

This clonotype was counted only a few times. The gene calls are TRBV10-3 and TRBJ1-1; D call uncertain. Germline assignment: CDR1 ENHRY and CDR2 SYGVKD. The CDR3 loop spans 13 amino acids. Trimming stripped 2 bases from V and 3 bases from J, with 7 bases between. In DNA form, the CDR3 reads TGTGCCATCAGTGAGAGCGGGCACACTGAAGCTTTCTTT. Translating gives CAISESGHTEAFF.

V is TRBV10-3 and J is TRBJ2-1; D is uncertain. CDR1 and CDR2 (germline): ENHRY, SYGVKD. V lost 2 bases and J lost 7, with 6 bases in between. The CDR3 has 12 residues. This CDR3 is CAISERANEQFF. The CDR3 nucleotides are TGTGCCATCAGTGAGCGGGCGAATGAGCAGTTCTTC.

In this sample, this clonotype turned up a few times. The CDR3 sequence is CASSLASIQGAFF. The CDR3 coding sequence is TGTGCCAGCAGCTTAGCGTCCATCCAGGGTGCTTTCTTT. The chain carries TRBV7-8 and TRBJ1-1, with TRBD1 as a possible D gene (5 bases). The V end was cut by 0 bases, the J end by 11 bases, with 13 bases between. The CDR3 is made up of 13 amino acids. Germline V gene sequence: CDR1 SGHVS, CDR2 FQNEAQ.

This chain joins TRBV28 and TRBJ2-3, with D hard to call. Trimming removed 5 bases from V and 2 bases from J, with 8 bases in between. Per germline, CDR1 MDHEN and CDR2 SYDVKM. This CDR3 has 13 amino acids. This CDR3 reads CASSPRYTDTQYF. CDR3 DNA: TGTGCCAGCAGTCCCCGCTACACAGATACGCAGTATTTT.

This clonotype is a singleton in its sample. The gene calls are TRBV7-3 and TRBJ2-7; 9 nucleotides align to TRBD1. V shed 2 bases, J shed 4 bases, and the junction held 9 bases outside the gene matches. CDR1 and CDR2 (germline): SGHTA, FQGTGA. There are 16 residues in the CDR3. CDR3 in amino acids: CASSLFPGQGIYEQYF. CDR3 nucleotides: TGTGCCAGCAGCTTATTTCCCGGACAGGGGATATACGAGCAGTACTTC.

The V gene is TRBV9, the J gene TRBJ2-1; D is ambiguous. Germline V gene sequence: CDR1 SGDLS, CDR2 YYNGEE. V lost 0 bases, J lost 1 base, and 11 bases lay in between. The CDR3 has 16 residues. The CDR3 region has the DNA TGTGCCAGCAGCGTAGGGGTGGAGCCTTCCTACAATGAGCAGTTCTTC. This encodes CASSVGVEPSYNEQFF. The complete variable domain, with remaining parts taken from reference TRBV9 and TRBJ2-1, reads DSGVTQTPKHLITATGQRVTLRCSPRSGDLSVYWYQQSLDQGLQFLIQYYNGEERAKGNILERFSAQQFPDLHSELNLSSLELGDSALYFCASSVGVEPSYNEQFFGPGTRLTVL.

CDR3 DNA sequence: TGTGCCATCAGTCCGGGACTAGCGGACTACGAGCAGTACGTC. The encoded protein is CAISPGLADYEQYV. The genes are TRBV10-3 and TRBJ2-7; TRBD2 matches at 11 bases. V was clipped by 5 bases and J by 3 bases; unmatched bases: 3. The germline V gene has CDR1 ENHRY and CDR2 SYGVKD. CDR3 length equals 14 residues.

V usage is TRBV7-2 and J usage is TRBJ1-1, with 10 bases that match TRBD1. CDR1 SGHTA and CDR2 FQGNSA come from the germline V gene. The CDR3 runs to 16 residues. The trim removed 5 bases at V and 4 bases at J, leaving 10 bases unmatched. Here the CDR3 DNA reads TGTGCCAGCAGCCTCCGGGACAGGGGCGTTGCCACTGAAGCTTTCTTT. Translation: CASSLRDRGVATEAFF.

The gene calls are TRBV12-5 and TRBJ2-2; 11 bases are shared with TRBD2. This CDR3 has 16 amino acids. Per the germline V gene, CDR1 is LGHNT and CDR2 is FRNRAP. V was pared by 2 bases and J by 6 bases, with 5 bases of the junction left unmatched. This CDR3 reads CASGLITSGSPGELFF. CDR3 nucleotides: TGTGCTAGTGGTTTGATTACTAGCGGGAGTCCCGGGGAGCTGTTTTTT.